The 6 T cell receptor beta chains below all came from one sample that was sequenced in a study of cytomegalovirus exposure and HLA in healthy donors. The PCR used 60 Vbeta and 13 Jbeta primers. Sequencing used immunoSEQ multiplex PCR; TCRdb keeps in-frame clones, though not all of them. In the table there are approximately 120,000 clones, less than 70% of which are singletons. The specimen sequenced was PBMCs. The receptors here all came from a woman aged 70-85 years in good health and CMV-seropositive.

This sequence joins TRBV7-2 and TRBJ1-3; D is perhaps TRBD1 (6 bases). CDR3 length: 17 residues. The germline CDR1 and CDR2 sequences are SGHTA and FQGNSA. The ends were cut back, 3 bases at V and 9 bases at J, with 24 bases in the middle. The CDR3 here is CASSLNSGGGPGGTIYF. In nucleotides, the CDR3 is TGTGCCAGCAGCTTGAATAGCGGGGGGGGCCCCGGAGGCACCATATATTTT. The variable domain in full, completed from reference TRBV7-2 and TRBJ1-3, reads GAGVSQSPSNKVTEKGKDVELRCDPISGHTALYWYRQSLGQGLEFLIYFQGNSAPDKSGLPSDRFSAERTGGSVSTLTIQRTQQEDSAVYLCASSLNSGGGPGGTIYFGEGSWLTVV.

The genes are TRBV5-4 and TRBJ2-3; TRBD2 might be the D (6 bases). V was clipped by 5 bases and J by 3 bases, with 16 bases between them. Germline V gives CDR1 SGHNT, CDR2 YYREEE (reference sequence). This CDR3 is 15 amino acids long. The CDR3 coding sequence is TGTGCCAGCAGATTCGGTGGGGGGAGTACAGATACGCAGTATTTT. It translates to CASRFGGGSTDTQYF.

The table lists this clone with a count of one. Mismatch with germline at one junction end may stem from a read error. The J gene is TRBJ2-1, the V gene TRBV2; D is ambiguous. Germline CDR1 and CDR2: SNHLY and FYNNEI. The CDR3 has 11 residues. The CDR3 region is CASGDLREQFF. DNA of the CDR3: TGTGCCAGCGGTGACCTTCGTGAGCAGTTCTTC.

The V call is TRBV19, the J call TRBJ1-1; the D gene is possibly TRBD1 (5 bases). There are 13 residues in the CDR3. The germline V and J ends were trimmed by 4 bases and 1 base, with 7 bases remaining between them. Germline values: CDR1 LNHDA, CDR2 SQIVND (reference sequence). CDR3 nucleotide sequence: TGTGCCAGTAGTAGACAGCAGAACACTGAAGCTTTCTTT. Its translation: CASSRQQNTEAFF.

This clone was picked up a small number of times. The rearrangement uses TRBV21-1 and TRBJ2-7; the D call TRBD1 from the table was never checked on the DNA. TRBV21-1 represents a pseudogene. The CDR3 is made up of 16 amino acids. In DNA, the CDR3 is TGTGCCAGCAGGGGACAGGGGGCGGAGAGCTCCTACGAGCAGTACTTC. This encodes CASRGQGAESSYEQYF.

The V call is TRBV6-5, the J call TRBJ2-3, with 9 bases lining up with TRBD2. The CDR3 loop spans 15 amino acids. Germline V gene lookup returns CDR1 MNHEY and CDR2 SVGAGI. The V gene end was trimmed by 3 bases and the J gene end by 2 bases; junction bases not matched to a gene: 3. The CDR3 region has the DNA TGTGCCAGCAGTTATCAGCGGGGGGTCACAGATACGCAGTATTTT. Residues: CASSYQRGVTDTQYF.